This is a list of T cell receptor beta chains from one sample in a study of CD8 T cells in Susac syndrome. TCRdb re-called the immunoSEQ multiplex PCR reads with MiXCR, one entry per CDR3 protein. The table has roughly 140,000 distinct CDR3 sequences, 94% seen once. The sample comprised CD8+ T cells from PBMCs. The origin of the receptors is a human donor in good health. CDR3s leave out the opening cysteine and the closing phenylalanine or tryptophan.

TRBV20-1,SAVAGAGNEQF
TRBV28,ASSLSPHSWSGEQY
TRBV15,ATSSPGTGGNEQF
TRBV4-3,ASSQGSASGNEQF
TRBV5-1,ASSPYRSGANVLT
TRBV14,ASSQDLDRNEQF
TRBV7-2,ASSQTTLEQY
TRBV9,ASSGLENTEAF
TRBV19,ASRAGTGLTEAF
TRBV19,ASSISEGLRTEAF
TRBV7-6,ASSLATSGINTGELF
TRBV27,ASSFGQANEQF
TRBV27,ASSLSAGLAGEHSYEQY
TRBV7-8,ASSPESPYNEQF
TRBV27,ASMGGYEQY
TRBV20-1,SARDWREYNEQF
TRBV6-1,ASRPNREGHPYEQY
TRBV27,ASRGPGGYGYT
TRBV18,ASSPWEEEQY
TRBV4-3,ASSQGTSGYYEQY
TRBV28,ATCLDTQY
TRBV29-1,SGGDPNTEAF